These 20 T cell receptor beta chains were all obtained from the same sample, sequenced in a study of blood T cell repertoires in COVID-19. Repertoires were generated with immunoSEQ multiplex PCR, while TCRdb's copy carries only in-frame clones and drops some. The sample consists of around 82,000 clones, about 86% of them appearing once. Specimen: peripheral blood. The receptors stem from a man of 80 years or more with COVID-19, enrolled during active disease.

The table lists this clone with a count of one. The CDR3 nucleotides read TGCGCCAGCAGTCGGCAGGGCGACGGCTACACCTTC. Its translation is CASSRQGDGYTF. The chain carries TRBV10-1 and TRBJ1-2; possible D gene TRBD1, 5 bases. Trimming removed 5 bases from V and 8 bases from J, with 12 bases in between. The CDR3 is 12 amino acids. Germline lookup yields CDR1 WNHNN and CDR2 SYGVQD (reference sequence).

The J gene is TRBJ1-1, the V gene TRBV18, with D perhaps TRBD1 (5 bases). The CDR3 totals 15 residues. Trimming stripped 6 bases from V and 1 base from J, with 15 bases between. Germline V gives CDR1 KGHSH, CDR2 LQKENI. The CDR3 sequence: CASSHPTTGNTEAFF. The CDR3 DNA follows: TGTGCCAGCTCGCACCCCACTACAGGGAACACTGAAGCTTTCTTT.

The CDR3 DNA reads TGTGCCAGCACCCGAAGGGGTGGGGCTGAAGCTTTCTTT. Its protein is CASTRRGGAEAFF. This chain connects TRBV2 to TRBJ1-1; TRBD1 might be the D (5 bases). The V end lost 7 bases, the J end lost 6 bases, and 15 bases lay between the germline ends. Germline V lookup: CDR1 SNHLY, CDR2 FYNNEI. This CDR3 is 13 amino acids long.

The chain carries TRBV18 and TRBJ1-4; 7 bases map to TRBD1. The CDR3 loop spans 14 amino acids. V was clipped by 4 bases and J by 5 bases; unmatched bases: 4. Per germline, CDR1 KGHSH and CDR2 LQKENI. CDR3 coding DNA: TGTGCCAGCTCACGATGGGACAGCAATGAAAAACTGTTTTTT. Residues: CASSRWDSNEKLFF. The variable domain in full, completed from reference TRBV18 and TRBJ1-4, reads NAGVMQNPRHLVRRRGQEARLRCSPMKGHSHVYWYRQLPEEGLKFMVYLQKENIIDESGMPKERFSAEFPKEGPSILRIQQVVRGDSAAYFCASSRWDSNEKLFFGSGTQLSVL.

This clone was recorded once. The chain is built from TRBV5-5 and TRBJ1-3; D gene unclear. The CDR3 is 14 amino acids. Germline V gene lookup returns CDR1 SGHKS and CDR2 YYEKEE (reference sequence). With 0 bases removed from V and 1 base from J, the gap between germline ends came to 5 bases. As DNA, the CDR3 is TGTGCCAGCAGCTTGGACGGGTCTGGAAACACCATATATTTT. Translating gives CASSLDGSGNTIYF.

V is TRBV6-5 and J is TRBJ1-2, with 12 positions matching TRBD1. J lost 0 bases, V lost 2 bases, and 1 base had no gene match. The CDR3 runs 16 residues. Germline CDR1 is MNHEY and CDR2 is SVGAGI. The DNA of the CDR3 is TGTGCCAGCAGTTACGGGACAGGGGGCTCTAACTATGGCTACACCTTC. Protein sequence: CASSYGTGGSNYGYTF.

The genes are TRBV4-2 and TRBJ1-2; a weak D match, TRBD1 (5 bases). The V gene's germline CDR1 is LGHNA and CDR2 YNFKEQ. This CDR3 comprises 16 residues. Deletions cut 0 bases from V and 3 bases from J, with 14 bases between. The CDR3 sequence is CASSQDWSRVDYGYTF. The CDR3 bases are TGTGCCAGCAGCCAAGATTGGAGCAGGGTAGACTATGGCTACACCTTC.

The chain recombines TRBV4-3 with TRBJ2-3; tentatively, D is TRBD1 (5 bases). Trimming removed 1 base from V and 0 bases from J, with 8 bases in between. Per the germline V gene, CDR1 is LGHNA and CDR2 is YSLEER. The CDR3 loop spans 15 amino acids. The CDR3 loop is CASSQGQSSTDTQYF. For the CDR3, the DNA is TGCGCCAGCAGCCAAGGACAGTCTAGCACAGATACGCAGTATTTT.

The genes are TRBV6-5 and TRBJ2-3, with 12 nucleotides matching TRBD2. This CDR3 has 14 residues. V trimming: 7 bases; J trimming: 6 bases; junction bases outside the gene matches: 5. Germline V CDR1 and CDR2: MNHEY, SVGAGI. The CDR3 DNA is TGTGCCAGCACCAGGACTAGCGGGGAGGATACGCAGTATTTT. Protein sequence: CASTRTSGEDTQYF.

The chain links TRBV28 to TRBJ1-4; 9 bases are a match to TRBD1. The CDR3 is 15 residues long. Germline-derived CDR1 and CDR2 are MDHEN and SYDVKM. J was trimmed by 7 bases and V by 3 bases; bases with no gene match: 6. CDR3 in amino acids: CASSFRTGVIEKLFF. The DNA for the CDR3 is TGTGCCAGCAGTTTCAGGACAGGGGTTATTGAAAAACTGTTTTTT.

V is TRBV5-8 and J is TRBJ2-5, with TRBD2 matching 7 bases. Unmatched junction bases numbered 11, after V lost 1 base and J lost 5 bases. Germline CDR1 and CDR2: SGHTS and YDEGEE. The CDR3 is 16 residues long. The DNA for the CDR3 is TGTGCCAGCAGCTTGTTGGGACTACCGTCCGGGGAGACCCAGTACTTC. It translates to CASSLLGLPSGETQYF.

This clone was counted a single time. The J gene is TRBJ1-1, the V gene TRBV6-1, with TRBD1 matching 7 bases. The V gene's germline CDR1 is MNHNS and CDR2 SASEGT. CDR3 length: 17 amino acids. V lost 4 bases to trimming and J lost 7 bases; unmatched junction nucleotides: 18. The CDR3 coding sequence is TGTGCCAGCAGTGGGACGACCGGGACAGCCTTACGAAGTGAAGCTTTCTTT. This encodes CASSGTTGTALRSEAFF.

The rearrangement uses TRBV5-5 and TRBJ2-3; 7 nucleotides line up with TRBD1. This CDR3 contains 15 residues. Per germline, CDR1 SGHKS and CDR2 YYEKEE (reference sequence). Losses at the gene ends were 0 bases for V and 3 bases for J; bases not matched to a gene: 4. The CDR3 loop is CASSLVGQTTDTQYF. In DNA form, the CDR3 reads TGTGCCAGCAGCTTGGTGGGACAGACAACAGATACGCAGTATTTT.

This chain links TRBV6-5 with TRBJ1-6, with TRBD1 matching 7 bases. The CDR3 loop spans 15 amino acids. Germline V lookup: CDR1 MNHEY, CDR2 SVGAGI. After removal of 6 bases from V and 5 bases from J, the junction contained 7 bases not matched to a gene. The DNA for the CDR3 is TGTGCCAGCAGCTCCGGGACAGCCCATAATTCACCCCTCCACTTT. Translating gives CASSSGTAHNSPLHF.

The chain has TRBV28 and TRBJ1-1, with 8 nucleotides matching TRBD1. Per germline, CDR1 MDHEN and CDR2 SYDVKM. CDR3 length: 13 residues. V gave up 6 bases and J gave up 4 bases; unmatched junction bases: 4. The CDR3 bases are TGTGCCAGCAGGCTCACAGGGGGCACTGAAGCTTTCTTT. This codes for CASRLTGGTEAFF.

The chain combines TRBV15 with TRBJ1-1; tentative D call: TRBD1 (6 bases). Germline assignment: CDR1 LNHNV and CDR2 YYDKDF (reference sequence). With 1 base removed from V and 1 base from J, the gap between germline ends came to 10 bases. The CDR3 covers 15 residues. This CDR3 is CATSRGAGANTEAFF. CDR3 DNA sequence: TGTGCCACCAGCAGAGGGGCAGGGGCGAACACTGAAGCTTTCTTT.

This sequence joins TRBV18 and TRBJ2-3; no clear D. V was trimmed by 3 bases and J by 2 bases, leaving 9 bases between them. Germline V gene sequence: CDR1 KGHSH, CDR2 LQKENI. The length of the CDR3 is 14 residues. The CDR3 DNA is TGTGCCAGCTCACCGGTGGCAGACACAGATACGCAGTATTTT. Protein: CASSPVADTDTQYF.

The rearrangement links TRBV19 to TRBJ2-7, with a possible D match to TRBD2 (6 bases). Trimming took off 1 base at V and 5 bases at J, with 9 bases between the two ends. The CDR3 contains 13 residues. CDR1 LNHDA and CDR2 SQIVND come from the germline V gene (reference sequence). In DNA form, the CDR3 reads TGTGCCAGTAGTATAGGTGGAGGGAACGAGCAGTACTTC. It codes for CASSIGGGNEQYF.

The chain recombines TRBV18 with TRBJ1-1; D remains unclear. CDR3 length equals 14 residues. Trimming stripped 5 bases from V and 6 bases from J, with 16 bases between. Germline V gene data show CDR1 as KGHSH and CDR2 as LQKENI. The chain's CDR3 is CASSTTRTGSEAFF. CDR3 coding DNA: TGTGCCAGCTCAACGACTAGGACGGGATCTGAAGCTTTCTTT.

This rearrangement joins TRBV12-3 or TRBV12-4 to TRBJ1-2; D gene uncertain. V was clipped by 6 bases and J by 7 bases, with 12 bases between them. The CDR3 is made up of 12 amino acids. The CDR3 region has the DNA TGTGCCAGCAGCCCGGGTGTCAGTGGCTACACCTTC. It specifies CASSPGVSGYTF.